This TCR beta chain appears in the sequencing data of a study of OX40 agonist ivuxolimab in advanced cancers. About the investigation overall: Ivuxolimab, which targeted the costimulatory receptor OX40 (CD134), was an agonistic, fully human IgG2 monoclonal antibody. A male proportion of about 79% and a mean age of roughly 58 years, ranging from about 20 to 85, were recorded for the dose-escalation cohort. Among the approximately 50 dose-escalation patients, around 20 had hepatocellular carcinoma, roughly 15 melanoma, 9 renal cell carcinoma and 9 head and neck cancer. Patients were allowed to have had prior anti-PD-1, anti-PD-L1 or anti-CTLA-4 therapy, and 30% to 40% of the dose-escalation patients had previously received checkpoint inhibitors. The paper reports the monotherapy dose-escalation portion (N = 52 patients) of the phase I ivuxolimab trial. Peripheral TCRbeta sequencing aimed to test whether ivuxolimab altered TCR sequence diversity and caused clonal T-cell expansion. Partial responses occurred in three dose-escalation patients: two with cutaneous melanoma and one with hepatocellular carcinoma. Intravenous ivuxolimab was administered to patients every 2 weeks at six dose levels: 0.01, 0.1, 0.3, 1.5, 3 and 10 mg/kg.

For sequencing of the TCRbeta CDR3 region, genomic DNA was extracted from the sorted cells. TCRbeta CDR3 regions were sequenced using the immunoSEQ Assay. In TCRdb, the immuneACCESS table is reduced to in-frame sequences with V and J assigned. These tables do not hold every clone; where another copy was compared, an unresolved V gene accounts for under half, and the others remain unexplained. The sample table records 40,000 or so clones; 70% to 90% of these occur just once. The ten largest account for roughly 39% of the sample. Trimming leaves V shorter by 8 bases and J shorter by 9 bases, with the junction holding 9 bases beyond the gene matches. CDR1 and CDR2 are read off the germline V gene (reference sequence) as GTSNPN and SVGIG. Spanning cysteine to phenylalanine, the CDR3 consists of 13 amino acids. Only the CDR3 part of the read is kept: 39 bases, read in frame from the first base. On this clone: What this receptor recognizes is not known. There are no base qualities to consult, and no much larger clone falls within one base.

The full study reports these points: Low levels of normalized T-cell clonal expansion were also seen in some nonresponding patients. After ivuxolimab, more expanded clones were found on average in CD8+ T cells than in CD4+ T cells. At doses from 0.1 to 3.0 mg/kg, clonal expansion was seen in both CD4+ and CD8+ blood T cells between baseline and week 6. In the 0.1-3.0 mg/kg groups, partial responders were among the patients with the lowest normalized peripheral clonal expansion, particularly in CD8+ T cells. The antigen specificity of the clonally expanded peripheral T cells was not determined.

Patients with autoimmune disease history or receiving systemic immunosuppression were excluded from the trial. Peripheral blood for TCR sequencing was drawn from every dose cohort at baseline, at cycle 4 day 1 and at cycle 7 day 1. Samples came from an open-label, multicenter, first-in-human phase I dose-escalation trial of ivuxolimab. Adults with locally advanced or metastatic head and neck squamous cell, hepatocellular, melanoma or renal cell carcinoma were enrolled in the trial. Before TCR sequencing, CD4+ and CD8+ T cells were separately sorted from peripheral blood. The clonotype originates from an adult with an advanced solid tumor such as melanoma, head and neck, liver or kidney cancer. Recombination linked TRBV30 to TRBJ1-6, with 8 central nucleotides matching TRBD1. Sequencing used CD4+ or CD8+ T cells sorted from blood, obtained in a trial of the OX40 agonist ivuxolimab. The sequenced DNA: TGTGCCAAATGGACAGGGCCTGGTTCACCCCTCCACTTT. Translation gives CAKWTGPGSPLHF.